This record looks at one TCR beta chain sequence and its context. Its antigen is not known. Germline V gives CDR1 MNHEY, CDR2 SVGAGI. The CDR3 contains 15 residues. With 0 bases removed from V and 4 bases from J, the gap between germline ends came to 13 bases. The data are from a study of T cell responses to AZD1222 COVID-19 vaccine. As for the study in general: Pooling of second doses given at about 4 or about 12 weeks was done.

The table came from immunoSEQ multiplex PCR; TCRdb's copy has only in-frame clones and leaves some out. The table lists approximately 130,000 clones, about 93% of them singletons. Study-wide findings and caveats: Baseline seropositives among AZD1222 recipients totaled only 5 to 7.

Sample: peripheral blood, taken on day 0 of AZD1222 vaccination. The sequence came from an adult in good health. The chain has TRBV6-5 and TRBJ2-7; D remains unclear. The CDR3 reads CASSYSFIRPYEQYF. The CDR3 DNA follows: TGTGCCAGCAGTTACTCGTTTATACGACCGTACGAGCAGTACTTC.